This paragraph covers one T cell receptor beta chain sequence. The method was immunoSEQ multiplex PCR; TCRdb's version includes in-frame clones alone and lacks a portion of them. The data hold fewer than 50,000 clones, with about 80% observed a single time. The sample comes from a study of glioma-infiltrating T cells after dendritic cell vaccination. This CDR3 region has 16 residues. Per the germline V gene, CDR1 is WNHNN and CDR2 is SYGVQD (reference sequence). Trimming pared 3 bases from V and 2 bases from J, leaving 14 bases between. Sequences were derived from blood, sampled before dendritic cell vaccination. This chain links TRBV10-1 with TRBJ2-1; possibly TRBD1 for D (5 bases). The TCR comes from a human donor with glioblastoma. The CDR3: CASSDRVSSTYNEQFF. For the CDR3, the DNA is TGCGCCAGCAGTGACAGGGTTTCGAGCACCTACAATGAGCAGTTCTTC.